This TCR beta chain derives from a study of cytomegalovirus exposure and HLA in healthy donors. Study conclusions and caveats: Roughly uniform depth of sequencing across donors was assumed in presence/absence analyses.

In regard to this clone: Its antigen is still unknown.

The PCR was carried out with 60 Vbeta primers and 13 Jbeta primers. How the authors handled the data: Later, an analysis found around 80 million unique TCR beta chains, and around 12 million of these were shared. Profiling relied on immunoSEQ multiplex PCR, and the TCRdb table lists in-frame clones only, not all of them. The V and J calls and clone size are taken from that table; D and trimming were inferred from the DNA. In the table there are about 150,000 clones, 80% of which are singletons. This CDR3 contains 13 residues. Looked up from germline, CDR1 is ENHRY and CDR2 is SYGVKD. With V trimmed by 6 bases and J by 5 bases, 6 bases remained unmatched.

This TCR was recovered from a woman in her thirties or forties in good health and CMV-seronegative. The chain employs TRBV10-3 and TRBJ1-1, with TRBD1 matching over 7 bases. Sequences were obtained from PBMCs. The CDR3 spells CAISEGAGTEAFF. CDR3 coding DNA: TGTGCCATCAGCGAGGGGGCAGGTACTGAAGCTTTCTTT.